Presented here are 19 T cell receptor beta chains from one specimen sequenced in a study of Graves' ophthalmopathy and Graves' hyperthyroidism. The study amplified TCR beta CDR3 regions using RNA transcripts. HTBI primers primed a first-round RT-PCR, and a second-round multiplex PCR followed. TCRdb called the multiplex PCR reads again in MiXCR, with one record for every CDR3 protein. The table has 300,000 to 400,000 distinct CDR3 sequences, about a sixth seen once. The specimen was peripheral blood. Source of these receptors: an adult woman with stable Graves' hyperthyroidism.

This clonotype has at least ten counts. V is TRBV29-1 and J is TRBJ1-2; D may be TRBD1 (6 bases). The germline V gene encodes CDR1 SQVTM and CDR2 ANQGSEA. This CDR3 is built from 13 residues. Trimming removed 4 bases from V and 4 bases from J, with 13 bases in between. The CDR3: CSVAQGNPYGYTF. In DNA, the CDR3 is TGCAGCGTTGCCCAGGGGAACCCCTATGGCTACACCTTC.

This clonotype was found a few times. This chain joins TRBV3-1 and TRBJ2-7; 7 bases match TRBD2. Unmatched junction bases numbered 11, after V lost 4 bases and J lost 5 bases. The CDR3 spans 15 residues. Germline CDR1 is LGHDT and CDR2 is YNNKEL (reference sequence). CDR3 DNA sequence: TGTGCCAGCAGCCTCCGGGGAGGGCTAAGGAACGAGCAGTACTTC. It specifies CASSLRGGLRNEQYF.

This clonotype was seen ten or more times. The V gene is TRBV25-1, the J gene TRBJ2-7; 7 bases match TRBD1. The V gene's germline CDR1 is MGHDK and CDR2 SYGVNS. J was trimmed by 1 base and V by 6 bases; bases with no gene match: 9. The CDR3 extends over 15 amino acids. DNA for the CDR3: TGTGCCAGCAGAAGTACAGGGGCGCGATCCTACGAGCAGTACTTC. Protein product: CASRSTGARSYEQYF.

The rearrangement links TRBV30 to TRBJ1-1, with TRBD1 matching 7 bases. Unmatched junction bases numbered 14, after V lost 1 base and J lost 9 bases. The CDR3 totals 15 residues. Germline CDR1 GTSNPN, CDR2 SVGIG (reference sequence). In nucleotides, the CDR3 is TGTGCCTGGAGTGGAGGGGGCGCAGTGTCGAATAAAGCTTTCTTT. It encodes CAWSGGGAVSNKAFF.

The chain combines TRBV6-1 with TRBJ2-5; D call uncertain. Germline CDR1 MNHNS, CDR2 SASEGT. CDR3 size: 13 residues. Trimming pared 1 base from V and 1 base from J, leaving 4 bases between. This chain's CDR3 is CASSEDAQETQYF. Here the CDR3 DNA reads TGTGCCAGCAGTGAAGACGCCCAAGAGACCCAGTACTTC.

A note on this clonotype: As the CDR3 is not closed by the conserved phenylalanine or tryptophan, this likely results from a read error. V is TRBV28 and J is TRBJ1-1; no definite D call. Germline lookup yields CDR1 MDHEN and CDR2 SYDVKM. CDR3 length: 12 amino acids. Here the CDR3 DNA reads TGTGCCGGCAGATCCGACGCTCTAGAAGCTTTCGTT. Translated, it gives CAGRSDALEAFV.

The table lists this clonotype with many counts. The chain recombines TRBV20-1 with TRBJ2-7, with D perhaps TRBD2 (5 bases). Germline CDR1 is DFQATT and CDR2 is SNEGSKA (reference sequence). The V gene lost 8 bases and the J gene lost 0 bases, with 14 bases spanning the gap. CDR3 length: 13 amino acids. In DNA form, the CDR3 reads TGCAGTCCTTTGCGGGCCTCCTCCTACGAGCAGTACTTC. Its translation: CSPLRASSYEQYF.

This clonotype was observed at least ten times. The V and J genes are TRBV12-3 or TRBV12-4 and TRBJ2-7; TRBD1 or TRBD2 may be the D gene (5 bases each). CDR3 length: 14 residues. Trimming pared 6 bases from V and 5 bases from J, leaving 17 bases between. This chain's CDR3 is CASRRRGGADEQYF. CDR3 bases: TGTGCCAGCAGAAGGCGTGGGGGAGCCGACGAGCAGTACTTC.

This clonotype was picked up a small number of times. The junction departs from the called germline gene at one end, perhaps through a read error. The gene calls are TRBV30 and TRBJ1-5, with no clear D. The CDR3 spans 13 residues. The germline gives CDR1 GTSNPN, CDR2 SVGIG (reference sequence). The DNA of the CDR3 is TGTGCCTGGAGTCAGGTCAGCAATCAGCCTCAGCATTTT. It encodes CAWSQVSNQPQHF.

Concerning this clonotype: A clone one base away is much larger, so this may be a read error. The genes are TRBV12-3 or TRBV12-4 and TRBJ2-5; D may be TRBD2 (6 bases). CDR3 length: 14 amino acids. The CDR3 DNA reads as TGCGCCAGCCGGGGGTATATTAACGAAGAGACCCAGTACTTC. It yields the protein CASRGYINEETQYF.

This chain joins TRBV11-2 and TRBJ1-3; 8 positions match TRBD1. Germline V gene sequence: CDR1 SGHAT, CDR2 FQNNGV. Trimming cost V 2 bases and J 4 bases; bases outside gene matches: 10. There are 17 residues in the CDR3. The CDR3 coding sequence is TGTGCCAGCAGCTTATACTCCGGGACAGGCGCCGGAAACACCATATATTTT. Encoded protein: CASSLYSGTGAGNTIYF. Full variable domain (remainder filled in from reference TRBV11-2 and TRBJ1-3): EAGVAQSPRYKIIEKRQSVAFWCNPISGHATLYWYQQILGQGPKLLIQFQNNGVVDDSQLPKDRFSAERLKGVDSTLKIQPAKLEDSAVYLCASSLYSGTGAGNTIYFGEGSWLTVV.

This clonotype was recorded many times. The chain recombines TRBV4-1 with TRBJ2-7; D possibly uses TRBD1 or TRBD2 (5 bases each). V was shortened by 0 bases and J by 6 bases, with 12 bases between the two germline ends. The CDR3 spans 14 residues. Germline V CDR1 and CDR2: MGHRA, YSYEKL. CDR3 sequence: CASSQEGDPLEQYF. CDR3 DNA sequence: TGCGCCAGCAGCCAAGAGGGGGACCCACTCGAGCAGTACTTC.

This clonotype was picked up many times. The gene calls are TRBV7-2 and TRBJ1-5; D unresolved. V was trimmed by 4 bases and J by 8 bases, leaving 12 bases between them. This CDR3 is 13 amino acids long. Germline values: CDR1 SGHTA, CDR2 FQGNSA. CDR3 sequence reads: CASSSASLEPQHF. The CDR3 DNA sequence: TGTGCCAGCAGCTCCGCAAGTCTGGAGCCCCAGCATTTT. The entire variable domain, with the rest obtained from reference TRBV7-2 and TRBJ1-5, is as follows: GAGVSQSPSNKVTEKGKDVELRCDPISGHTALYWYRQSLGQGLEFLIYFQGNSAPDKSGLPSDRFSAERTGGSVSTLTIQRTQQEDSAVYLCASSSASLEPQHFGDGTRLSIL.

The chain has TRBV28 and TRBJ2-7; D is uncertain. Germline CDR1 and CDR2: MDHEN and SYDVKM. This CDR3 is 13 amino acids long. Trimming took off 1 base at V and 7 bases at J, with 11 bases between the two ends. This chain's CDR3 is CASSLSSAVEQYF. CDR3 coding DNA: TGTGCCAGCAGTTTATCGTCGGCGGTTGAGCAGTACTTC.

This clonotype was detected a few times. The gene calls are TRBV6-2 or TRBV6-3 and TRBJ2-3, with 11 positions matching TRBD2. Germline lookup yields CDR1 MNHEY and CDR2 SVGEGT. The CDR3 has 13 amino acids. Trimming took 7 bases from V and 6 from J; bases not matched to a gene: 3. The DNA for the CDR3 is TGTGCCAGCACCATAGCGGGAGGGGATACGCAGTATTTT. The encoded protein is CASTIAGGDTQYF.

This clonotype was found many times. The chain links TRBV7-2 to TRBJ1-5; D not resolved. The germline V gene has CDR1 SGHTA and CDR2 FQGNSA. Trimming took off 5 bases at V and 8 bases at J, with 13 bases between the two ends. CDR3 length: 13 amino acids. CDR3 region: CASSTQTAEPQHF. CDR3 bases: TGTGCCAGCAGCACACAAACCGCGGAGCCCCAGCATTTT.

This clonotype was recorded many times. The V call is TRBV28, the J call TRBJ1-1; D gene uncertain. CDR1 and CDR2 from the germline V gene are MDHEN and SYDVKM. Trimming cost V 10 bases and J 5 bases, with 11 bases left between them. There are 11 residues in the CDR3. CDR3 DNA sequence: TGTGCCACTGGACCCGGGACTGAAGCTTTCTTT. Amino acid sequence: CATGPGTEAFF.

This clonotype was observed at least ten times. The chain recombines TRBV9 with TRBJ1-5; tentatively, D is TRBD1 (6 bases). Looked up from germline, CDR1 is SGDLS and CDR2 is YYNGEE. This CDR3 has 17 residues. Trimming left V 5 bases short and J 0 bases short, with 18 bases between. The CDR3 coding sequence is TGTGCCAGCAGTGATCAGGGGAAGGCTAGTAGCAATCAGCCCCAGCATTTT. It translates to CASSDQGKASSNQPQHF. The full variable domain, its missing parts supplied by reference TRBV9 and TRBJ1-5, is DSGVTQTPKHLITATGQRVTLRCSPRSGDLSVYWYQQSLDQGLQFLIQYYNGEERAKGNILERFSAQQFPDLHSELNLSSLELGDSALYFCASSDQGKASSNQPQHFGDGTRLSIL.

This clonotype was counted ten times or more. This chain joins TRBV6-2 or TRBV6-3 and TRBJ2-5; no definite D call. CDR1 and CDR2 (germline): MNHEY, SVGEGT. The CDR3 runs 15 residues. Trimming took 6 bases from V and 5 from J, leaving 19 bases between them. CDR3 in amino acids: CASSQARRRHETQYF. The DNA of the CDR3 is TGTGCCAGCAGCCAAGCCCGCAGACGGCATGAGACCCAGTACTTC.